These 32 T cell receptor beta chains originate from one sample sequenced in a study of human T cells and chemical hapten exposure. TCRdb re-analysed the RACE reads in MiXCR, keeping a single row per CDR3 protein. The repertoire includes roughly 180,000 distinct CDR3 sequences, 13% to 15% of them detected once, and around 1.7% sits in the top ten. Time point noted: patch test 1, 2 weeks after DPC sensitization. Treatment given: therapeutic diphenylcyclopropenone sensitization with weekly scalp DPC. The sample in question was whole blood, obtained in connection with sensitization to the hapten diphenylcyclopropenone (DPC). The receptors originated from a woman between 25 and 40 years old with alopecia areata. Some clones in this sample may be carry-over from other donors' samples.

J is TRBJ2-3 and V is TRBV12-3 or TRBV12-4; possibly TRBD2 for D (6 bases). The CDR3 consists of 15 residues. Trimming pared 3 bases from V and 2 bases from J, leaving 12 bases between. Here the CDR3 DNA reads TGTGCCAGCAGTTTTATGAGCGGGCCCACAGATACGCAGTATTTT. This sequence encodes CASSFMSGPTDTQYF.

This clonotype has just a few counts. The chain employs TRBV9 and TRBJ2-5; 9 bases align to TRBD1. CDR1 is SGDLS, CDR2 YYNGEE, per germline. V was pared by 4 bases and J by 5 bases, with 9 bases of the junction left unmatched. The CDR3 has 15 residues. CDR3 sequence (DNA): TGTGCCAGCAGCATACAGGGGGCGCTTTGGGAGACCCAGTACTTC. Protein sequence: CASSIQGALWETQYF.

V and J are TRBV6-5 and TRBJ1-1, with D perhaps TRBD1 (6 bases). CDR3 length: 17 amino acids. From germline, CDR1 is MNHEY and CDR2 SVGAGI. Trimming removed 2 bases from V and 3 bases from J, with 19 bases in between. This CDR3 is CASSYPPQGGKDTEAFF. The CDR3 bases are TGTGCCAGCAGTTACCCTCCACAGGGAGGGAAAGACACTGAAGCTTTCTTT.

V is TRBV7-2 and J is TRBJ2-3, with D perhaps matching TRBD2 (5 bases). CDR3 length equals 13 residues. The ends were cut back, 5 bases at V and 7 bases at J, with 13 bases in the middle. Germline values: CDR1 SGHTA, CDR2 FQGNSA. This CDR3 reads CASSRGYTNTQYF. Here the CDR3 DNA reads TGTGCCAGCAGCAGAGGGTATACGAATACGCAGTATTTT. Combining the CDR3 with reference TRBV7-2 and TRBJ2-3 gives the whole variable domain GAGVSQSPSNKVTEKGKDVELRCDPISGHTALYWYRQSLGQGLEFLIYFQGNSAPDKSGLPSDRFSAERTGGSVSTLTIQRTQQEDSAVYLCASSRGYTNTQYFGPGTRLTVL.

This clonotype was seen repeatedly, ten times or more. J is TRBJ2-2 and V is TRBV7-2; tentatively, D is TRBD1 (6 bases). Trimming pared 7 bases from V and 0 bases from J, leaving 12 bases between. Germline assignment: CDR1 SGHTA and CDR2 FQGNSA. The CDR3 has 15 amino acids. CDR3 amino acids: CASKSQGTNTGELFF. DNA for the CDR3: TGTGCCAGCAAGTCACAGGGTACGAACACCGGGGAGCTGTTTTTT.

The V call is TRBV9, the J call TRBJ2-5, with 10 bases fitting TRBD2. The V gene's germline CDR1 is SGDLS and CDR2 YYNGEE. The CDR3 runs to 17 residues. V shed 0 bases, J shed 3 bases, and the junction held 8 bases outside the gene matches. In nucleotides, the CDR3 is TGTGCCAGCAGCGTAGATCCTAGCGGGGGACAAAAAGAGACCCAGTACTTC. Translation gives CASSVDPSGGQKETQYF.

This clonotype was observed at least ten times. The rearrangement uses TRBV7-9 and TRBJ1-5; D gene ambiguous. Germline V gene sequence: CDR1 SEHNR, CDR2 FQNEAQ (reference sequence). The ends were cut back, 0 bases at V and 5 bases at J, with 2 bases in the middle. The CDR3 is made up of 12 amino acids. Here the CDR3 reads CASSLAYQPQHF. As DNA, the CDR3 is TGTGCCAGCAGCTTAGCCTATCAGCCCCAGCATTTT. Full variable domain (remainder filled in from reference TRBV7-9 and TRBJ1-5): DTGVSQNPRHKITKRGQNVTFRCDPISEHNRLYWYRQTLGQGPEFLTYFQNEAQLEKSRLLSDRFSAERPKGSFSTLEIQRTEQGDSAMYLCASSLAYQPQHFGDGTRLSIL.

This clonotype was counted a few times. This chain connects TRBV4-3 to TRBJ2-7, with D hard to call. The V gene lost 1 base and the J gene lost 4 bases, with 17 bases spanning the gap. Germline lookup yields CDR1 LGHNA and CDR2 YSLEER. The length of the CDR3 is 16 residues. CDR3 amino acids: CASSQGLEGVGYEQYF. The CDR3 DNA reads as TGCGCCAGCAGCCAAGGATTAGAAGGAGTGGGGTACGAGCAGTACTTC.

V and J are TRBV7-2 and TRBJ1-1; no clear D gene. This CDR3 region has 15 residues. CDR1 and CDR2 from the germline V gene are SGHTA and FQGNSA. Trimming took off 4 bases at V and 0 bases at J, with 12 bases between the two ends. The CDR3 region has the DNA TGTGCCAGCAGCTCGAGGGTCTCTATGAACACTGAAGCTTTCTTT. Protein sequence: CASSSRVSMNTEAFF.

A few counts support this clonotype. This chain uses TRBV9 with TRBJ1-4; D is possibly TRBD1 (5 bases). CDR3 length: 14 residues. The V and J ends lost 2 bases and 3 bases respectively, with 8 bases between them. The germline CDR1 and CDR2 sequences are SGDLS and YYNGEE. CDR3 region: CASSVGTPNEKLFF. DNA for the CDR3: TGTGCCAGCAGCGTCGGGACGCCTAATGAAAAACTGTTTTTT.

Only a few counts were recorded for this clonotype. The chain joins TRBV5-1 to TRBJ1-1, with 10 positions matching TRBD1. J was trimmed by 5 bases and V by 4 bases; bases with no gene match: 8. There are 15 residues in the CDR3. The germline CDR1 and CDR2 sequences are SGHRS and YFSETQ. In nucleotides, the CDR3 is TGCGCCAGCAGCCCCCCCGGACAGGGGGGAACTGAAGCTTTCTTT. Amino acids: CASSPPGQGGTEAFF.

The rearrangement joins TRBV15 to TRBJ2-1; 10 nucleotides match TRBD1. Germline V gene data show CDR1 as LNHNV and CDR2 as YYDKDF (reference sequence). The CDR3 spans 15 residues. Trimming cost V 7 bases and J 2 bases; bases outside gene matches: 5. The CDR3 nucleotides read TGTGCCACCACCGGGACAGGGGTCCCCTACAATGAGCAGTTCTTC. This codes for CATTGTGVPYNEQFF.

Notes on this clonotype: Given a much more abundant clone one base away, this may be a read error. Because the CDR3 is missing its conserved closing phenylalanine or tryptophan, this is likely a read error. This chain uses TRBV3-1 with TRBJ2-7, with D unresolved. V lost 2 bases, J lost 7 bases, and 18 bases lay in between. CDR1 LGHDT and CDR2 YNNKEL come from the germline V gene (reference sequence). There are 15 residues in the CDR3. The CDR3 loop is CASSQFQTTVGEQYY. The CDR3 nucleotides read TGTGCCAGCAGCCAATTCCAGACAACTGTGGGAGAGCAGTACTAC.

The genes are TRBV7-9 and TRBJ2-3, with TRBD1 identical over 9 bases. With V trimmed by 5 bases and J by 4 bases, 1 base remained unmatched. The CDR3 extends over 13 amino acids. CDR1 is SEHNR, CDR2 FQNEAQ, per germline (reference sequence). CDR3 region: CASSTGGADTQYF. For the CDR3, the DNA is TGTGCCAGCAGCACAGGGGGCGCAGATACGCAGTATTTT.

This clonotype was seen only a few times. The chain is built from TRBV2 and TRBJ1-6; D might be TRBD1 (5 bases). V was pared by 6 bases and J by 11 bases, with 17 bases between. The V gene's germline CDR1 is SNHLY and CDR2 FYNNEI. There are 14 residues in the CDR3. The CDR3 sequence: CASRRGTGVAPLHF. The CDR3 region has the DNA TGTGCCAGCAGAAGAGGGACGGGTGTCGCACCCCTCCACTTT.

This sequence joins TRBV20-1 and TRBJ2-3; 8 nucleotides line up with TRBD1. V shed 3 bases, J shed 5 bases, and the junction held 7 bases outside the gene matches. The CDR3 spans 14 residues. The germline V gene has CDR1 DFQATT and CDR2 SNEGSKA (reference sequence). The CDR3 DNA reads TGCAGTGCTAGTCGGGACAGGCAAGGAGATACGCAGTATTTT. This gives the protein CSASRDRQGDTQYF.

V usage is TRBV29-1 and J usage is TRBJ1-2; 9 nucleotides line up with TRBD1. Germline CDR1 is SQVTM and CDR2 is ANQGSEA. The length of the CDR3 is 12 residues. Unmatched junction bases numbered 6, after V lost 6 bases and J lost 7 bases. DNA for the CDR3: TGCAGCGTCGGACAGGGGTTGTTTGGCTACACCTTC. It encodes CSVGQGLFGYTF.

This clonotype was detected only a few times. The chain employs TRBV6-1 and TRBJ1-2; 9 bases match TRBD1. Losses at the gene ends were 3 bases for V and 2 bases for J; bases not matched to a gene: 13. CDR3 length: 18 amino acids. Germline CDR1 and CDR2: MNHNS and SASEGT. The CDR3 here is CASSEGGGGTGSNYGYTF. The CDR3 nucleotides read TGTGCCAGCAGTGAGGGCGGCGGGGGGACAGGGTCAAACTATGGCTACACCTTC.

The V gene is TRBV3-1, the J gene TRBJ1-5, with unresolved D. CDR3 length: 14 amino acids. Trimming cost V 0 bases and J 2 bases, with 5 bases left between them. CDR1 and CDR2 (germline): LGHDT, YNNKEL (reference sequence). The CDR3 DNA reads as TGTGCCAGCAGCCAAGATTGGGGCAATCAGCCCCAGCATTTT. Its translation is CASSQDWGNQPQHF.

The genes are TRBV6-2 or TRBV6-3 and TRBJ2-7; 12 nucleotides align to TRBD2. Germline V gives CDR1 MNHEY, CDR2 SVGEGT. The CDR3 sequence is 15 residues long. The J segment lost 2 bases and the V segment lost 8 bases, leaving 7 bases of the junction unmatched. The CDR3: CASYTSGGTTYEQYF. The CDR3 bases are TGTGCCAGCTATACTAGCGGGGGGACTACCTACGAGCAGTACTTC.

Only a few counts were recorded for this clonotype. The J gene is TRBJ2-7, the V gene TRBV2, with D unclear. Germline V gene data show CDR1 as SNHLY and CDR2 as FYNNEI. The V and J ends lost 1 base and 2 bases respectively, with 9 bases between them. There are 14 residues in the CDR3. The CDR3 DNA follows: TGTGCCAGCAGTGAAGGGTCGCATACCTACGAGCAGTACTTC. Its translation: CASSEGSHTYEQYF. Full variable domain (rest looked up from reference TRBV2 and TRBJ2-7): EPEVTQTPSHQVTQMGQEVILRCVPISNHLYFYWYRQILGQKVEFLVSFYNNEISEKSEIFDDQFSVERPDGSNFTLKIRSTKLEDSAMYFCASSEGSHTYEQYFGPGTRLTVT.

This clonotype has only a few counts. This rearrangement joins TRBV29-1 to TRBJ2-3; 7 bases agree with TRBD2. Germline loops: CDR1 SQVTM, CDR2 ANQGSEA. The CDR3 contains 14 residues. V gave up 6 bases and J gave up 3 bases; unmatched junction bases: 9. CDR3 DNA sequence: TGCAGCGTCCGAGCGGGATCTGGAACAGATACGCAGTATTTT. This codes for CSVRAGSGTDTQYF.

The V call is TRBV27, the J call TRBJ2-7, with D maybe TRBD2 (5 bases). This CDR3 contains 16 residues. V lost 5 bases to trimming and J lost 0 bases, with 17 bases between them. Germline lookup yields CDR1 MNHEY and CDR2 SMNVEV (reference sequence). This CDR3 is CASSPQAAGRSYEQYF. CDR3 sequence (DNA): TGTGCCAGCAGTCCCCAAGCCGCGGGCCGCTCCTACGAGCAGTACTTC.

This chain connects TRBV1 to TRBJ1-2; the table's D call TRBD1 went unverified against the DNA. TRBV1 is a pseudogene. The CDR3 is 13 amino acids. The CDR3 region is CTSTETGNYGYTF. In DNA, the CDR3 is TGCACCAGCACTGAGACAGGGAACTATGGCTACACCTTC.

This chain connects TRBV9 to TRBJ2-7, with D possibly being TRBD1 (6 bases). The ends were cut back, 3 bases at V and 1 base at J, with 11 bases in the middle. The CDR3 is 14 residues long. Germline lookup yields CDR1 SGDLS and CDR2 YYNGEE. The CDR3 region has the DNA TGTGCCAGCAGCGAGGACAGTCAATCCTACGAGCAGTACTTC. This codes for CASSEDSQSYEQYF.

This clonotype occurred many times. This chain links TRBV6-2 or TRBV6-3 with TRBJ1-6, with TRBD1 identical over 7 bases. CDR3 length: 15 amino acids. The J segment lost 8 bases and the V segment lost 6 bases, leaving 10 bases of the junction unmatched. The germline V gene has CDR1 MNHEY and CDR2 SVGEGT. This CDR3 reads CASSRRRQGDSPLHF. The CDR3 DNA follows: TGTGCCAGCAGCCGCCGCAGACAGGGAGATTCACCCCTCCACTTT.

There are many counts of this clonotype. The chain recombines TRBV18 with TRBJ1-2; TRBD1 matches at 7 bases. Trimming removed 2 bases from V and 7 bases from J; junction bases left unmatched: 7. The germline CDR1 and CDR2 sequences are KGHSH and LQKENI. The CDR3 sequence is 14 residues long. The DNA of the CDR3 is TGTGCCAGCTCACCAGAGACAGGGAGTGCTGGCTACACCTTC. As protein: CASSPETGSAGYTF. The variable domain in full, with the rest retrieved from reference TRBV18 and TRBJ1-2, is NAGVMQNPRHLVRRRGQEARLRCSPMKGHSHVYWYRQLPEEGLKFMVYLQKENIIDESGMPKERFSAEFPKEGPSILRIQQVVRGDSAAYFCASSPETGSAGYTFGSGTRLTVV.

At least ten counts were recorded for this clonotype. The V call is TRBV2, the J call TRBJ2-3; D might be TRBD1 (6 bases). Between the trimmed V and J ends, which lost 7 bases and 0 bases, there was a span of 14 bases. Germline CDR1 and CDR2: SNHLY and FYNNEI. This CDR3 contains 15 residues. CDR3 bases: TGTGCCAGCAACCTACAGGGACCAAGCACAGATACGCAGTATTTT. This translates into CASNLQGPSTDTQYF.

This clonotype has just a few counts. The chain links TRBV5-6 to TRBJ1-5; tentatively, D is TRBD1 (5 bases). V was shortened by 4 bases and J by 6 bases, with 14 bases between the two germline ends. There are 14 residues in the CDR3. The germline gives CDR1 SGHDT, CDR2 YYEEEE. In DNA form, the CDR3 reads TGTGCCAGCAGCCCGGAGGGGCGGACTCAGCCCCAGCATTTT. Amino acids: CASSPEGRTQPQHF.

This clonotype was detected ten times or more. The J gene is TRBJ1-2, the V gene TRBV7-2, with D hard to call. Trimming pared 4 bases from V and 0 bases from J, leaving 9 bases between. The CDR3 covers 14 residues. The germline V gene encodes CDR1 SGHTA and CDR2 FQGNSA. CDR3 loop: CASSSYSTNYGYTF. The DNA of the CDR3 is TGTGCCAGCAGCTCATACAGCACTAACTATGGCTACACCTTC.

The chain links TRBV12-3 or TRBV12-4 to TRBJ1-6, with TRBD1 as a possible D gene (5 bases). V lost 7 bases and J 10 bases, leaving 11 bases between the germline ends. This CDR3 comprises 12 residues. The CDR3 sequence is CASTQGESPLHF. CDR3 sequence (DNA): TGTGCCAGCACCCAAGGGGAGTCACCCCTCCACTTT.

The CDR3 loop reads CSVKSTNTGELFF. The CDR3 DNA reads TGCAGCGTTAAAAGTACGAACACCGGGGAGCTGTTTTTT. The chain has TRBV29-1 and TRBJ2-2, with D hard to call. The germline V gene has CDR1 SQVTM and CDR2 ANQGSEA. The CDR3 spans 13 residues. The germline V and J ends were trimmed by 5 bases and 0 bases, with 7 bases remaining between them.